This TCR beta chain is from a study of blood T cell repertoires in COVID-19. Turning to the study itself: T cells, B-cell-depleted T cells, or PBMCs provided the cDNA or gDNA that served as material.

Recruitment covered about 25 US areas and drew participants whose ages spanned about 18 to 90 years. Clinical histories supplied by participants themselves formed the basis of cohort assignment. The V end lost 6 bases, the J end lost 4 bases, and 16 bases lay between the germline ends. This CDR3 spans 14 amino acids. Per the germline V gene, CDR1 is MNHEY and CDR2 is SVGAGI. In the source study's methods: By means of reference gene primer amplification, nucleated cell counts were estimated. The method was immunoSEQ multiplex PCR; TCRdb's version includes in-frame clones alone and lacks a portion of them. V and J calls and clone size are as listed in that table; D and trimming were resolved from the DNA. The data contain some 200,000 clones, roughly 83% of them singletons.

Sequenced material: PBMCs or T cells enriched from blood (not recorded which). The receptor was isolated from a woman aged 35 to 49 with acute COVID-19. This rearrangement joins TRBV6-5 to TRBJ2-7; maybe TRBD2 (5 bases). DNA for the CDR3: TGTGCCAGCAGCGACCCGCCGGGGTGGTACGAGCAGTACTTC. Its translation is CASSDPPGWYEQYF.